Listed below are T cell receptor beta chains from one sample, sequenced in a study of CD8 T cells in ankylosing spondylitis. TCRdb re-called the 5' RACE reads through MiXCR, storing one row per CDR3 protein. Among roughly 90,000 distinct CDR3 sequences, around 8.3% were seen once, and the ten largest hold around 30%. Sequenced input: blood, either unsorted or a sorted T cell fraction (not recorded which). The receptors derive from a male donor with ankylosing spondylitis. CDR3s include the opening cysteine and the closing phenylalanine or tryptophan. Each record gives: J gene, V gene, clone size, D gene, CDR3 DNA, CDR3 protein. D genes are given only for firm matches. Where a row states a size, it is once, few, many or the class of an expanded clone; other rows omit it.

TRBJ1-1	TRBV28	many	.	TGTGCCAGCAGTTTAATTTTCGGGGGGCCGGACACTGAAGCTTTCTTT	CASSLIFGGPDTEAFF
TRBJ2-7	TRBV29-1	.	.	TGCAGCGTTGAAGTTGACACCTACGAGCAGTACTTC	CSVEVDTYEQYF
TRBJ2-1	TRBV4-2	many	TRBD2	TGTGCCAGCAGCACCCGGACAGTAGGGGGGACTAGCTGGGCCTTACGGGATGAGCAGTTCTTC	CASSTRTVGGTSWALRDEQFF
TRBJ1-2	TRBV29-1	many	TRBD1	TGCAGCGTAGGACAGGGAGAAAGTGGCTACACCTTC	CSVGQGESGYTF
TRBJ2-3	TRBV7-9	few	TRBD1	TGTGCCAGCCCCCCGGGGACAGGCACAGATACGCAGTATTTT	CASPPGTGTDTQYF
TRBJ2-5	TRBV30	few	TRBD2	TGTGCCTGGAGTGGATTCTTAGGGCGGGAGCAAGAGACCCAGTACTTC	CAWSGFLGREQETQYF
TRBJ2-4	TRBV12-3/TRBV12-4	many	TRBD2	TGTGCCAGCAGTTTAAGCGGGGAAGGCGTTGGCATTCAGTACTTC	CASSLSGEGVGIQYF
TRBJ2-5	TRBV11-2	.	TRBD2	TGTGCCAGCAGCCCAAGAGGTCAGCGGGAGGGGGTGATCGAGACCCAGTACTTC	CASSPRGQREGVIETQYF
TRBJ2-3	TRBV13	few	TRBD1	TGTGCCAGCAGCACCTGGACAGGGGGCACAGATACGCAGTATTTT	CASSTWTGGTDTQYF
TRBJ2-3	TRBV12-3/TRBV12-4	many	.	TGTGCCAGCAGGCCGGTCGGGAGCACAGATACGCAGTATTTT	CASRPVGSTDTQYF
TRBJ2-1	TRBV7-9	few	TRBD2	TGTGCCAGCAGCACCGGACTAGCGAGAGAGCAGTTCTTC	CASSTGLAREQFF
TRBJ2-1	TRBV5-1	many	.	TGCGCCAGCAGCTTTCGGGGTAGGGACAATGAGCAGTTCTTC	CASSFRGRDNEQFF
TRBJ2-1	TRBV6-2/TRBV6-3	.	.	TGTGCCAGCAGGGAGGGGCTGGCGAATGAGCAGTTCTTC	CASREGLANEQFF
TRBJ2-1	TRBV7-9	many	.	TGTGCCAGCAGCCCCGGGGGCGGAAGCTCCTACAATGAGCAGTTCTTC	CASSPGGGSSYNEQFF
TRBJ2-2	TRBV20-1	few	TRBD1	TGCAGCGCCTTGGGACAGGAGAACACCGGGGAGCTGTTTTTT	CSALGQENTGELFF
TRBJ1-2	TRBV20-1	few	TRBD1	TGCAGTGCTAGCCTTAAGGGACAGGGTTATGGCTACACCTTC	CSASLKGQGYGYTF
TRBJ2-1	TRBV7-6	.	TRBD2	TGTGCCAGCAGCTTAGTGCCTAGCGGCTCCTACAATGAGCAGTTCTTC	CASSLVPSGSYNEQFF
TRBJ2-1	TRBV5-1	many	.	TGCGCCAGTACCACGCCGACCTACAATGAGCAGTTCTTC	CASTTPTYNEQFF
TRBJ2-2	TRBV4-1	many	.	TGCGCCAGCAGCCAAGAGAATGCCGGGGAGCTGTTTTTT	CASSQENAGELFF
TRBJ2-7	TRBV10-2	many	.	TGCGCCAGCAAGAGACAGGACTACGAGCAGTACTTC	CASKRQDYEQYF
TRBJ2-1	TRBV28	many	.	TGTGCCAGCAGCGAGACACTAGCTTCTAGGCTCAATGAGCAGTTCTTC	CASSETLASRLNEQFF
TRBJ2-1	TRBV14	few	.	TGTGCCAGCAGCCAGGCAGCGGGTAGCTCCTACAATGAGCAGTTCTTC	CASSQAAGSSYNEQFF
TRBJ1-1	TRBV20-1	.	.	TGCAGTGCTAGATCGACCGACACTGAAGCTTTCTTT	CSARSTDTEAFF
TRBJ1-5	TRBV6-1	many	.	TGTGCCAGCAGTAACGCCGGAAACAATCAGCCCCAGCATTTT	CASSNAGNNQPQHF
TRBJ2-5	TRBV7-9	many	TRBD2	TGTGCCAGCAGCTCCGGACTAGCGGGACAAGAGACCCAGTACTTC	CASSSGLAGQETQYF
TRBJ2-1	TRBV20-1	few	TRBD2	TGCAGTGCTAGAGATCAACTAGCGGAGACCTCCTACAATGAGCAGTTCTTC	CSARDQLAETSYNEQFF
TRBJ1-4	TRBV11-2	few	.	TGTGCCAGCAGCTTAGTAATAGCAGGCGAAAATGAAAAACTGTTTTTT	CASSLVIAGENEKLFF
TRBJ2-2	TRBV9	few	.	TGTGCCAGCAGCCCCATTAGTATTGGGGGACATATCTCCGGGGAGCTGTTTTTT	CASSPISIGGHISGELFF
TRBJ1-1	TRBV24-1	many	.	TGTGCCACCAGTGACAATCAGATCACTGAAGCTTTCTTT	CATSDNQITEAFF
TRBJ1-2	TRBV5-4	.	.	TGTGCCAGCACCACAGGTCAGACGACTAACTATGGCTACACCTTC	CASTTGQTTNYGYTF
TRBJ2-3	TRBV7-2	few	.	TGTGCCAGCAGCTTAGTTAACTGGGGCACAGATACGCAGTATTTT	CASSLVNWGTDTQYF
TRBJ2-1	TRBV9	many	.	TGTGCCAGCAGCGTAGGGAGCGTACCCGACAATGAGCAGTTCTTC	CASSVGSVPDNEQFF
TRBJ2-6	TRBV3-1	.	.	TGTGCCAGCAGCCAAGATTCTAAACTTGGGGCCAACGTCCTGACTTTC	CASSQDSKLGANVLTF
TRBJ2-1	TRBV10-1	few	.	TGCGCCAGCAGTGATCCTCCCCGGTCAGGGGTGAGAAACAATGAGCAGTTCTTC	CASSDPPRSGVRNNEQFF
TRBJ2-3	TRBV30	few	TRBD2	TGTGCCTGGATCCGACTAGCGGATAAAGATACGCAGTATTTT	CAWIRLADKDTQYF
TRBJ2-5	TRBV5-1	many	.	TGCGCCAGCAGCTCCCAAGGGGGAGGGGTCGAGGAGACCCAGTACTTC	CASSSQGGGVEETQYF
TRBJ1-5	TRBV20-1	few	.	TGCAGTGCTAGGGAGGGGCTTAGCAATCAGCCCCAGCATTTT	CSAREGLSNQPQHF
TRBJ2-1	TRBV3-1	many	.	TGTGCCAGCAGCCAAGGGCGGTTCGGCTCCTACAATGAGCAGTTCTTC	CASSQGRFGSYNEQFF
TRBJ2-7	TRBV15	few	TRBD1	TGTGCCACCAGCAGAGTTGGACCGGGACAGGGCTCCGAGCAGTACTTC	CATSRVGPGQGSEQYF
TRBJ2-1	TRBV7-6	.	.	TGTGCCAGCGGGGTGGGAGGCTCCTACAATGAGCAGTTCTTC	CASGVGGSYNEQFF
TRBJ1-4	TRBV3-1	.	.	TGTGCCAGCAGCCAGACGACAGGACCAAATGAAAAACTGTTTTTT	CASSQTTGPNEKLFF
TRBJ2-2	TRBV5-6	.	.	TGTGCCAGCAGCTCGCCGGGATATAACACCGGGGAGCTGTTTTTT	CASSSPGYNTGELFF
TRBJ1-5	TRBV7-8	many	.	TGTGCCAGCAGCTTAGTAATTTCGGGACACCGCAATCAGCCCCAGCATTTT	CASSLVISGHRNQPQHF
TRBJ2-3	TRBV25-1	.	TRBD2	TGTGCCAGCAGTGAGTTGGGGACTAGCGGGAGATTCACAGATACGCAGTATTTT	CASSELGTSGRFTDTQYF
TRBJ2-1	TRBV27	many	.	TGTGCCAGCAGTTTGACAGGAGGGCTGTCCCCCAGCTCCTACAATGAGCAGTTCTTC	CASSLTGGLSPSSYNEQFF
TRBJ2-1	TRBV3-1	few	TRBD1	TGTGCCAGCAGCCTGGGACAGTTAGCTTACAATGAGCAGTTCTTC	CASSLGQLAYNEQFF
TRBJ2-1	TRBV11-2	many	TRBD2	TGTGCCAGCACCTCGTACAGGGCTAGCGGGAAATATGAGCAGTTCTTC	CASTSYRASGKYEQFF
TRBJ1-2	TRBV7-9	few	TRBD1	TGTACCAGCAGCGCGAGGGGACAGGGATTTGGCTACACCTTC	CTSSARGQGFGYTF
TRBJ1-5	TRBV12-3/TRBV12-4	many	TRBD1	TGTGCCAGCAGCCAGGGACAGAGCAATCAGCCCCAGCATTTT	CASSQGQSNQPQHF
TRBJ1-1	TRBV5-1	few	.	TGCGCCAGCAGCAGGACCCCCCAGAGGAGGAACACTGAAGCTTTCTTT	CASSRTPQRRNTEAFF
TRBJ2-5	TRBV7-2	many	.	TGTGCCAGCAGCTTAGGGGTGACGGGGTCTGAGACCCAGTACTTC	CASSLGVTGSETQYF
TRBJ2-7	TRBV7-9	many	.	TGTGCCAGCAGCTTGTCGACGGACTCCTACGAGCAGTACTTC	CASSLSTDSYEQYF
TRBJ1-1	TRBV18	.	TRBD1	TGTGCCAGCTCAGAAACAGGGGATTACAGGGAGGCTTTCTTT	CASSETGDYREAFF